The rows below give T cell receptor beta chains drawn from one sample of a study of blood T cell repertoires in COVID-19. This table comes from immunoSEQ multiplex PCR, and its TCRdb copy is limited to in-frame clones, with some not included. The repertoire holds approximately 300,000 clones, 90% seen once, with 3.5% to 5% in the top ten. Sample: PBMCs or T cells enriched from blood (not recorded which). These receptor sequences come from a woman aged 18-29 years with acute COVID-19. Each CDR3 is given with its conserved first and last residue. The D gene is left open where the match is weak. Some rows mark clone size as missing; the rest say once, few, many or name a class of expanded clone.

cdr3_aa: CASSLAQGGDEQYF
clone_size: -
d_call: -
v_call: TRBV5-1
j_call: TRBJ2-7

cdr3_aa: CASSIRGGGALHF
clone_size: -
d_call: -
v_call: TRBV19
j_call: TRBJ1-6

cdr3_aa: CASRAIDRGNTEAFF
clone_size: -
d_call: -
v_call: TRBV27
j_call: TRBJ1-1

cdr3_aa: CASSAAGINEQYF
clone_size: -
d_call: -
v_call: TRBV6-5
j_call: TRBJ2-7

cdr3_aa: CASSPLRGQGAKNGYTF
clone_size: -
d_call: TRBD1
v_call: TRBV4-2
j_call: TRBJ1-2

cdr3_aa: CASTLGSGQDYGYTF
clone_size: -
d_call: -
v_call: TRBV28
j_call: TRBJ1-2

cdr3_aa: CASSLWSGGQRETQYF
clone_size: -
d_call: -
v_call: TRBV27
j_call: TRBJ2-5

cdr3_aa: CASSFIYPEAFF
clone_size: -
d_call: -
v_call: TRBV12-3/TRBV12-4
j_call: TRBJ1-1

cdr3_aa: CASSTNRGLGYTF
clone_size: few
d_call: TRBD1
v_call: TRBV12-3/TRBV12-4
j_call: TRBJ1-2

cdr3_aa: CASLRAGGEKLFF
clone_size: -
d_call: TRBD1
v_call: TRBV7-9
j_call: TRBJ1-4

cdr3_aa: CASSYDSRSYEQYF
clone_size: -
d_call: -
v_call: TRBV6-5
j_call: TRBJ2-7